This T cell receptor beta chain originates from a study of OX40 agonist ivuxolimab in advanced cancers. General study findings and limits: By week 6 at 0.1 to 3.0 mg/kg, blood CD4+ and CD8+ T cells had expanded clonally.

The method was immunoSEQ multiplex PCR; TCRdb's version includes in-frame clones alone and lacks a portion of them. In the table there are 25,000 to 30,000 clones, 80% of which are singletons. Concerning this clone itself: The antigen is not known.

Exclusion applied to patients with autoimmune disease history or systemic immunosuppression. The CDR3 has 10 residues. V was pared by 7 bases and J by 6 bases, with 9 bases between. Germline CDR1 SQVTM, CDR2 ANQGSEA. The specimen comprised CD4+ or CD8+ T cells sorted from blood, sampled in a trial of the OX40 agonist ivuxolimab. The chain carries TRBV29-1 and TRBJ1-2; D unclear. This sequence originates from an adult with an advanced solid tumor such as melanoma, head and neck, liver or kidney cancer. The DNA for the CDR3 is TGCAGCGCCACGACCAATGGCTACACCTTC. It specifies CSATTNGYTF.